Given below is one T cell receptor beta chain in context. Germline CDR1 MNHEY, CDR2 SVGAGI. This CDR3 comprises 16 residues. Trimming took off 4 bases at V and 0 bases at J, with 13 bases between the two ends. This entry is derived from a study of Ad26.COV2.S vaccination and SARS-CoV-2 variants. Produced via immunoSEQ multiplex PCR; TCRdb's table is partial and in-frame only. The table has 350,000 to 500,000 clones, approximately 90% seen once; the top ten hold approximately 4%. Treatment indicated: over 15 received Ad26.COV2.S at low or high dose, single or two shots; several received placebo; per-sample allocation not given. Samples came from day 63 after the first vaccine or placebo injection. In Boston, the donor was an adult between 18-55 years of age. Built on an Ad26 vector, the vaccine expressed Wuhan-strain SARS-CoV-2 spike.

The material sequenced was peripheral blood, taken in a trial of Ad26.COV2.S vaccine versus placebo. This receptor was identified in a person aged 18-65 years who received the Ad26.COV2.S COVID-19 vaccine or a placebo. This rearrangement joins TRBV6-5 to TRBJ1-3; no firm D call. CDR3 sequence (DNA): TGTGCCAGCAGTTTCGCCCCCCTGGCCTCTGGAAACACCATATATTTT. Translated, it gives CASSFAPLASGNTIYF.